Listed below are T cell receptor beta chains from one sample, sequenced in a study of blood T cells in healthy people across ages. TCRdb called the 5' RACE reads again in MiXCR, with one record for every CDR3 protein. Of 1 million or so distinct CDR3 sequences listed, 35% to 55% are singletons. The source material was blood. The receptors here all came from a woman aged 60-70 years in good health. Each CDR3 is given with its conserved first and last residue. The D gene is left open where the match is weak. Expanded clones are given a class, and other clones once, few, many or no size at all.

cdr3_length,v_call,j_call,clone_size,d_call,cdr3_nt,cdr3_aa
13,TRBV6-5,TRBJ1-1,.,.,TGTGCCAGCAGTTACTTAAGTCACACTGAAGCTTTCTTT,CASSYLSHTEAFF
13,TRBV5-1,TRBJ1-5,.,.,TGCGCCAGCAGCTCCAGTTCGGATCAGCCCCAGCATTTT,CASSSSSDQPQHF
13,TRBV30,TRBJ2-1,.,.,TGTGCCTGGAGGGGCACAGGGTACAATGAGCAGTTCTTC,CAWRGTGYNEQFF
14,TRBV18,TRBJ2-6,.,.,TGTGCCAGCTCACCACCCCCTGGGGCCAACGTCCTGACTTTC,CASSPPPGANVLTF
15,TRBV7-2,TRBJ1-2,.,.,TGTGCCAGCAGCTTAGCCGGCAGGGACGGTTATGGCTACACCTTC,CASSLAGRDGYGYTF
14,TRBV6-5,TRBJ2-1,few,.,TGTGCCAGTAAAGTGGGGCCTGGCTACAATGAGCAGTTCTTC,CASKVGPGYNEQFF
15,TRBV3-1,TRBJ2-7,.,.,TGTGCCAGCAGCCCTTCTCCCGAGGGAATCGACGAGCAGTACTTC,CASSPSPEGIDEQYF
15,TRBV4-1,TRBJ1-2,few,.,TGCGCCAGCAGCCAAGTCGAGAGCAGGGAGATTGGCTACACCTTC,CASSQVESREIGYTF
15,TRBV4-2,TRBJ1-2,.,.,TGTGCCAGCAGCCAAGAGGAGGGAAACCTCTATGGCTACACCTTC,CASSQEEGNLYGYTF
17,TRBV10-3,TRBJ2-1,.,TRBD2,TGTGCCATCAGTGGGACTAGCGGGGGAAGCTCCTACAATGAGCAGTTCTTC,CAISGTSGGSSYNEQFF
18,TRBV5-1,TRBJ2-7,few,TRBD2,TGCGCCAGCAGCAGCACCGGGACTAGCGGGAGAAGGAAGGACGAGCAGTACTTC,CASSSTGTSGRRKDEQYF
16,TRBV7-3,TRBJ2-7,few,.,TGTGCCAGCAGCTCCCGTGACTCCGGTTGGTTCAATGAGCAGTACTTC,CASSSRDSGWFNEQYF
15,TRBV12-5,TRBJ2-1,once,.,TGTGCTAGTGGTTTGGTATTGGGCAGGGAGTATGAGCAGTTCTTC,CASGLVLGREYEQFF
13,TRBV20-1,TRBJ2-7,.,.,TGCAGTGCGGCCAGCGGAACCTCCTACGAGCAGTACTTC,CSAASGTSYEQYF
17,TRBV20-1,TRBJ1-5,few,TRBD1,TGCAGTGCAACCCCTAATCCGGGACAGGGGACTATCAAGCCCCAGCATTTT,CSATPNPGQGTIKPQHF
18,TRBV10-3,TRBJ1-6,.,.,TGTGCCATCAGTGAGTCTAAGGGCAGGAGCTCCTATAATTCACCCCTCCACTTT,CAISESKGRSSYNSPLHF
18,TRBV7-6,TRBJ2-7,.,TRBD2,TGTGCCAGCAGTCCTACTCCTTCTAGCGGGAGGACTTCCTACGAGCAGTACTTC,CASSPTPSSGRTSYEQYF
13,TRBV14,TRBJ2-1,.,.,TGTGCCAGCAGCCAAGAATCGCGGAATGAGCAGTTCTTC,CASSQESRNEQFF
14,TRBV6-5,TRBJ2-2,.,.,TGTGCCAGCTTGGCCAGCGGCCGGGTGGGGGAGCTGTTTTTT,CASLASGRVGELFF
15,TRBV12-3/TRBV12-4,TRBJ2-3,many,.,TGTGCCAGCAGTCCCCGGGACGTCGGCACAGATACGCAGTATTTT,CASSPRDVGTDTQYF
16,TRBV12-3/TRBV12-4,TRBJ2-7,once,.,TGTGCCAGCAGCCCACGACCCCAAGGACAATCTTACGAGCAGTACTTC,CASSPRPQGQSYEQYF
11,TRBV29-1,TRBJ2-2,many,.,TGCAGCGCTATGGTTACCGGGGAGCTGTTTTTT,CSAMVTGELFF
15,TRBV6-5,TRBJ2-7,.,TRBD1,TGTGCCAGCAGCTTACAGGGGGCTTTGGGCTACGAGCAGTACTTC,CASSLQGALGYEQYF
12,TRBV3-1,TRBJ2-5,.,TRBD1,TGCGCTACACAGGGGCTTCAAGAGACCCAGTACTTC,CATQGLQETQYF
15,TRBV5-6,TRBJ1-2,.,.,TGTGCCAGCAGCCCTGGGGCAGAAGCTAACTATGGCTACACCTTC,CASSPGAEANYGYTF
14,TRBV20-1,TRBJ2-7,.,.,TGCAGTGCTACCCGGGACGCAAGATCCTACGAGCAGTACTTC,CSATRDARSYEQYF
16,TRBV29-1,TRBJ2-3,once,.,TGCAGCGTTGAGGGGGGAGACATACTTAGCACAGATACGCAGTATTTT,CSVEGGDILSTDTQYF
15,TRBV7-9,TRBJ2-7,few,.,TGTGCCAGCAGCTTAGTCCAGGGAGTCTCCTACGAGCAGTACTTC,CASSLVQGVSYEQYF
13,TRBV29-1,TRBJ2-3,few,.,TGCAGCGTTGAAGGAGAACAGGGAGATACGCAGTATTTT,CSVEGEQGDTQYF
11,TRBV6-2/TRBV6-3,TRBJ2-7,.,.,TGTGGGGCGCGGAGCAGCTACGAGCAGTACTTC,CGARSSYEQYF
15,TRBV12-3/TRBV12-4,TRBJ2-4,few,.,TGTGCCAGCAGCCCCACAGGGCGGGTCAAAAACATTCAGTACTTC,CASSPTGRVKNIQYF
15,TRBV20-1,TRBJ2-4,.,TRBD2,TGCAGTGCTTGGACTAGCGGGAGGGCCGGGAACATTCAGTACTTC,CSAWTSGRAGNIQYF
10,TRBV29-1,TRBJ2-5,many,.,TGCAGCGTTACTGACCTGACCCAGTACTTC,CSVTDLTQYF
15,TRBV3-1,TRBJ2-5,.,.,TGTGCCAGCAGCCAAGATCTGGCAGCTCAGCAGACCCAGTACTTC,CASSQDLAAQQTQYF
15,TRBV7-2,TRBJ2-3,.,TRBD2,TGTGCCAGCAGCCCAGCAGCGGGACGGACAGATACGCAGTATTTT,CASSPAAGRTDTQYF
15,TRBV6-2/TRBV6-3,TRBJ2-7,few,TRBD1,TGTGCCAGCAGCCGTACCGGGACAGGGGCTCACGAGCAGTACTTC,CASSRTGTGAHEQYF
14,TRBV7-9,TRBJ2-1,.,TRBD2,TGTGCCAGCAGCCAGGGACTAGCCCACGATGAGCAGTTCTTC,CASSQGLAHDEQFF
17,TRBV15,TRBJ2-4,few,TRBD2,TGTGCCACCAGCAGAGAGCCGGTAGCGGGAGCGGGAAACATTCAGTACTTC,CATSREPVAGAGNIQYF
14,TRBV3-1,TRBJ2-7,.,TRBD1,TGTGCCAGCAGCCACGCCGGGACAGCCTACGAGCAGTACTTC,CASSHAGTAYEQYF
16,TRBV12-3/TRBV12-4,TRBJ1-6,.,.,TGTGCCAGCAGTTTAGGGAGGAGCTCCTATAATTCACCCCTCCACTTT,CASSLGRSSYNSPLHF
17,TRBV11-2,TRBJ2-3,.,TRBD2,TGTGCCAGCAGCTTAGGGACTACTAGCGGCGTCACAGATACGCAGTATTTT,CASSLGTTSGVTDTQYF
12,TRBV27,TRBJ2-3,.,.,TGTGCCAGCAGTCACAATTTCGATACGCAGTATTTT,CASSHNFDTQYF
13,TRBV20-1,TRBJ2-7,.,TRBD2,TGCAGTGCTGATGGCGGGAGAAGTTACGAGCAGTACTTC,CSADGGRSYEQYF
13,TRBV28,TRBJ2-1,few,.,TGTGCCATTGCCTTAGGGTCCTACAATGAGCAGTTCTTC,CAIALGSYNEQFF
16,TRBV12-3/TRBV12-4,TRBJ2-7,.,.,TGTGCCAGCAGCAAATCGGCGGCAGGACCCCGCTACGAGCAGTACTTC,CASSKSAAGPRYEQYF
15,TRBV20-1,TRBJ2-3,few,TRBD1,TGCAGTGCTAGAGATCGGACAGGGGGACCAGATACGCAGTATTTT,CSARDRTGGPDTQYF
14,TRBV20-1,TRBJ2-7,few,.,TGCAGTGCTAGAGCCACAGATCGCGCCTACGAGCAGTACTTC,CSARATDRAYEQYF
12,TRBV29-1,TRBJ2-7,.,.,TGCAGCGCTGAAATCGCAAACTACGAGCAGTACTTC,CSAEIANYEQYF
13,TRBV10-3,TRBJ2-5,.,.,TGTGCCATCAGGGGACCCGAGGGGGAGACCCAGTACTTC,CAIRGPEGETQYF
15,TRBV7-9,TRBJ2-3,.,.,TGTGCCAGCAGCAGACAGACCTCAAGCACAGATACGCAGTATTTT,CASSRQTSSTDTQYF
15,TRBV28,TRBJ2-7,.,.,TGTGCCAGCAGACCAAATCAGGGGTTCAGCTACGAGCAGTACTTC,CASRPNQGFSYEQYF
15,TRBV28,TRBJ1-1,few,.,TGTGCCAGCAGTTTATTAGCCGCTCCCAGGGGCGAAGCTTTCTTT,CASSLLAAPRGEAFF
15,TRBV28,TRBJ2-7,.,.,TGTGCCAGCAGTCCCCACAGGGAGGTCCGGGCCGAGCAGTACTTC,CASSPHREVRAEQYF
16,TRBV20-1,TRBJ2-1,.,TRBD2,TGCAGTGCTAGGGGCCCACTAGCGGGAGTTGACAATGAGCAGTTCTTC,CSARGPLAGVDNEQFF